This T cell receptor beta chain is from a study of blood T cell repertoires in COVID-19. Germline lookup yields CDR1 SGDLS and CDR2 YYNGEE. This CDR3 has 15 residues. V was pared by 4 bases and J by 2 bases, with 6 bases of the junction left unmatched. This table comes from immunoSEQ multiplex PCR, and its TCRdb copy is limited to in-frame clones, with some not included. In the table there are about 74,000 clones, about 92% of which are singletons. This clone was seen only a few times. V is TRBV9 and J is TRBJ2-7, with 10 bases identical to TRBD2. The receptor's source is a human donor in a cohort sampled during active COVID-19. Material: peripheral blood. CDR3 nucleotide sequence: TGTGCCAGCAGCCCAACACTAGCGGGAACCTACGAGCAGTACTTC. Its protein is CASSPTLAGTYEQYF.